This TCR beta chain was documented in a study of blood T cells in healthy people across ages. The study's findings and limits: Estimates of total diversity, which came from one million sequenced T cells, were considered to be underestimates. Unsorted PBMCs prevented conclusive naive versus antigen-experienced comparison. Shifts in expanded clonotypes may have been confounded by donor CMV status, which was unknown.

With 0 bases removed from V and 0 bases from J, the gap between germline ends came to 15 bases. The CDR3 covers 18 residues. Germline values: CDR1 LGHNT, CDR2 FRNRAP. PCR was performed a second time for about 7 to 12 cycles using a sample-barcoded 5' primer and a J-beta primer mix. TCRdb fed the 5' RACE reads into MiXCR, producing one record per CDR3 protein. The sample yields 1.5 million to 2 million distinct CDR3 sequences, 25% to 30% seen once. The table lists this clonotype with a few counts. The antigen remains unidentified. The sample taken for sequencing was blood. The receptor's source is a woman aged 25 to 39 in good health. This chain links TRBV12-5 with TRBJ1-5; a possible D gene is TRBD1 (5 bases). The CDR3 region has the DNA TGTGCTAGTGGTTTGGTACCCTCGGGACCATATAGCAATCAGCCCCAGCATTTT. Translation: CASGLVPSGPYSNQPQHF. Variable domain in full (rest from reference TRBV12-5 and TRBJ1-5): DARVTQTPRHKVTEMGQEVTMRCQPILGHNTVFWYRQTMMQGLELLAYFRNRAPLDDSGMPKDRFSAEMPDATLATLKIQPSEPRDSAVYFCASGLVPSGPYSNQPQHFGDGTRLSIL.